The 12 T cell receptor beta chains given below trace back to one sample, sequenced in a study of blood T cells in healthy people across ages. A J-beta primer mix and a sample-barcoded 5' primer were used in a second PCR of roughly 6 to 11 cycles. In TCRdb, the 5' RACE reads were re-called with MiXCR into one record per CDR3 protein. This table holds about 1,500,000 distinct CDR3 sequences, about 40% found once. The sequenced material came from blood. The source of these receptors is a woman younger than 30 in good health.

The chain has TRBV4-1 and TRBJ1-4; no clear D. Germline lookup yields CDR1 MGHRA and CDR2 YSYEKL. V lost 0 bases to trimming and J lost 5 bases, with 10 bases between them. The CDR3 is 15 residues long. The CDR3 DNA reads as TGCGCCAGCAGCCAAGACAGCCAGTCGAATGAAAAACTGTTTTTT. Translating it yields CASSQDSQSNEKLFF.

This clonotype was detected only a few times. The chain couples TRBV27 to TRBJ1-1, with D perhaps TRBD1 (5 bases). The CDR3 spans 14 residues. Germline assignment: CDR1 MNHEY and CDR2 SMNVEV (reference sequence). Trimming stripped 5 bases from V and 4 bases from J, with 14 bases between. For the CDR3, the DNA is TGTGCCAGCAGTATCCAGGGTGGTAGCACTGAAGCTTTCTTT. The encoded protein is CASSIQGGSTEAFF.

The chain is built from TRBV20-1 and TRBJ1-2; 7 nucleotides agree with TRBD1. The CDR3 has 16 amino acids. Germline CDR1 DFQATT, CDR2 SNEGSKA (reference sequence). J lost 4 bases, V lost 0 bases, and 11 bases had no gene match. CDR3 in DNA: TGCAGTGCTAGAGATCAGGGGTCAGGGGGATCCTATGGCTACACCTTC. It translates to CSARDQGSGGSYGYTF.

A few counts support this clonotype. The V call is TRBV29-1, the J call TRBJ2-1; 8 bases are a match to TRBD1. Germline trimming cut 6 bases from V and 3 bases from J; bases unmatched to any gene: 13. Germline loops: CDR1 SQVTM, CDR2 ANQGSEA. CDR3 size: 16 residues. CDR3: CSVETRRDRFYNEQFF. The CDR3 bases are TGCAGCGTCGAAACTCGGAGGGACAGGTTCTACAATGAGCAGTTCTTC.

The rearrangement uses TRBV7-9 and TRBJ2-1; 15 bases line up with TRBD2. V lost 5 bases and J lost 1; bases outside the gene matches: 6. CDR3 length: 18 residues. Germline V gene lookup returns CDR1 SEHNR and CDR2 FQNEAQ (reference sequence). CDR3 coding DNA: TGTGCCAGCAGCACAGGACTAGCGGGGGGGGGATCCTACAATGAGCAGTTCTTC. This sequence encodes CASSTGLAGGGSYNEQFF.

The chain links TRBV4-1 to TRBJ2-3, with TRBD2 matching over 11 bases. The CDR3 is 17 residues long. Unmatched junction bases numbered 3, after V lost 0 bases and J lost 1 base. The germline V gene has CDR1 MGHRA and CDR2 YSYEKL. The CDR3 region is CASSQETSGGRTDTQYF. CDR3 DNA sequence: TGCGCCAGCAGCCAAGAAACTAGCGGGGGACGCACAGATACGCAGTATTTT.

V usage is TRBV6-5 and J usage is TRBJ2-2, with 12 bases matching TRBD1. In germline, CDR1 is MNHEY, CDR2 SVGAGI. This CDR3 is built from 18 residues. Trimming cost V 0 bases and J 5 bases; bases outside gene matches: 7. The CDR3 spells CASSYSTWDRGPTGELFF. The CDR3 DNA is TGTGCCAGCAGTTACTCGACGTGGGACAGGGGGCCAACCGGGGAGCTGTTTTTT.

This clonotype was seen a few times. The V gene is TRBV12-3 or TRBV12-4, the J gene TRBJ2-1; TRBD2 aligns across 9 bases. Trimming cost V 1 base and J 7 bases; bases outside gene matches: 8. The CDR3 has 16 residues. The CDR3 DNA follows: TGTGCCAGCAGTTTAGGGCGGGGGGGCCGTAGGAATGAGCAGTTCTTC. Translated, it gives CASSLGRGGRRNEQFF.

The CDR3 region is CSASDGGAVSGNTIYF. DNA of the CDR3: TGCAGTGCTAGTGACGGCGGGGCTGTATCTGGAAACACCATATATTTT. This rearrangement joins TRBV20-1 to TRBJ1-3; D possibly corresponds to TRBD1 (5 bases). V was pared by 3 bases and J by 1 base, with 16 bases between. The CDR3 spans 16 residues. Germline V gene lookup returns CDR1 DFQATT and CDR2 SNEGSKA (reference sequence).

This clonotype has just a few counts. The V gene is TRBV2, the J gene TRBJ2-1, with TRBD2 as a possible D gene (6 bases). The V and J ends lost 8 bases and 9 bases respectively, with 20 bases between them. The CDR3 contains 14 residues. Germline lookup yields CDR1 SNHLY and CDR2 FYNNEI. The DNA of the CDR3 is TGTGCCAGCTCCGGACTTCTAATCGGGGGTGAGCAGTTCTTC. This encodes CASSGLLIGGEQFF.

J is TRBJ2-7 and V is TRBV6-5; 8 bases fit TRBD1. Germline V lookup: CDR1 MNHEY, CDR2 SVGAGI. J was trimmed by 7 bases and V by 5 bases; bases with no gene match: 13. This CDR3 comprises 15 residues. CDR3 nucleotide sequence: TGTGCCAGCAGTAACCAGATTGGGACAGGCAATGAGCAGTACTTC. Amino acid sequence: CASSNQIGTGNEQYF.

The chain carries TRBV2 and TRBJ1-2; D not certain. V was shortened by 6 bases and J by 3 bases, with 14 bases between the two germline ends. CDR3 length: 14 amino acids. Germline-derived CDR1 and CDR2 are SNHLY and FYNNEI. The CDR3 region is CASRVDMNDYGYTF. The CDR3 nucleotides read TGTGCCAGCAGAGTCGACATGAATGACTATGGCTACACCTTC.